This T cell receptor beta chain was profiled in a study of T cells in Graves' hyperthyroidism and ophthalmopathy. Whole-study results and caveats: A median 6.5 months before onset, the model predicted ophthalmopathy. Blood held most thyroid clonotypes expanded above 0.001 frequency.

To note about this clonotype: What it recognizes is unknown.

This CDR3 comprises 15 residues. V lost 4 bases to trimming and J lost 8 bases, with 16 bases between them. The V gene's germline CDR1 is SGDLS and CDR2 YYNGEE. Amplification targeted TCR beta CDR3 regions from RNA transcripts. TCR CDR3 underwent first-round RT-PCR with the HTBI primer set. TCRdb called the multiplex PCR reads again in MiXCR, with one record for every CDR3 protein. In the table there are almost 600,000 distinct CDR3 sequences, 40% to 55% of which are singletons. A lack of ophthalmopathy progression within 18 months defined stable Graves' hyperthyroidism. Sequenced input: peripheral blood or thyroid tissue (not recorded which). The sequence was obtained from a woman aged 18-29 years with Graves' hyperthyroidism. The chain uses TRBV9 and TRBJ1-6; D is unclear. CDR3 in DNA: TGTGCCAGCAGCCAAACCGGAGCGAATGATTCACCCCTCCACTTT. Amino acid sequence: CASSQTGANDSPLHF. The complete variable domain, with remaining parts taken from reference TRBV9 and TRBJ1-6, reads DSGVTQTPKHLITATGQRVTLRCSPRSGDLSVYWYQQSLDQGLQFLIQYYNGEERAKGNILERFSAQQFPDLHSELNLSSLELGDSALYFCASSQTGANDSPLHFGNGTRLTVT.